The 14 T cell receptor beta chains below come from one sample, sequenced in a study of T cell responses to AZD1222 COVID-19 vaccine. The table came from immunoSEQ multiplex PCR; TCRdb's copy has only in-frame clones and leaves some out. Found here are over 100,000 clones, 90% to 95% of them singletons; the top ten hold 1.6%. The sequences come from peripheral blood, collected on day 0 of AZD1222 vaccination. The receptors stem from an adult in good health.

The chain combines TRBV7-9 with TRBJ2-3; either TRBD1 or TRBD2 may supply D (6 bases each). Germline CDR1 and CDR2: SEHNR and FQNEAQ (reference sequence). This CDR3 is built from 14 residues. The V end lost 5 bases, the J end lost 6 bases, and 15 bases lay between the germline ends. As DNA, the CDR3 is TGTGCCAGCAGCCCAGGAGGGGGGCCCGATACGCAGTATTTT. This gives the protein CASSPGGGPDTQYF.

CDR3 in DNA: TGTGCCAGCAGTGAATGGGTCGGGCAGGAAGAGACCCAGTACTTC. Its protein is CASSEWVGQEETQYF. This chain uses TRBV25-1 with TRBJ2-5, with D unresolved. Germline-derived CDR1 and CDR2 are MGHDK and SYGVNS. V dropped 1 base and J dropped 3 bases, with 12 bases sitting between them. This CDR3 is 15 amino acids long. Full variable domain (missing parts from reference TRBV25-1 and TRBJ2-5): EADIYQTPRYLVIGTGKKITLECSQTMGHDKMYWYQQDPGMELHLIHYSYGVNSTEKGDLSSESTVSRIRTEHFPLTLESARPSHTSQYLCASSEWVGQEETQYFGPGTRLLVL.

V and J are TRBV4-3 and TRBJ2-3; D remains unclear. The CDR3 consists of 14 residues. V lost 0 bases to trimming and J lost 6 bases, with 10 bases between them. Looked up from germline, CDR1 is LGHNA and CDR2 is YSLEER. CDR3 sequence: CASSQDLGLDTQYF. DNA of the CDR3: TGCGCCAGCAGCCAAGATTTGGGGTTGGATACGCAGTATTTT.

This chain links TRBV29-1 with TRBJ1-2; TRBD1 might be the D (5 bases). The germline CDR1 and CDR2 sequences are SQVTM and ANQGSEA. This CDR3 contains 12 residues. V lost 6 bases and J 5 bases, leaving 13 bases between the germline ends. CDR3 nucleotides: TGCAGCGTCACGACAGTAGGTTATGGCTACACCTTC. Protein product: CSVTTVGYGYTF.

V gene TRBV5-6 combines with J gene TRBJ1-1; the D gene is possibly TRBD1 (5 bases). Trimming removed 4 bases from V and 4 bases from J, with 14 bases in between. The germline V gene has CDR1 SGHDT and CDR2 YYEEEE. The CDR3 spans 14 residues. CDR3 nucleotide sequence: TGTGCCAGCAGCGTGACCTGGGGGGGCACTGAAGCTTTCTTT. It encodes CASSVTWGGTEAFF.

This clone has only one observation. The V and J genes are TRBV30 and TRBJ1-5, with TRBD1 matching 7 bases. J gave up 6 bases and V 4 bases, and 6 bases lay outside the gene matches. This CDR3 is built from 13 residues. Germline-derived CDR1 and CDR2 are GTSNPN and SVGIG (reference sequence). The CDR3 loop is CAWTGGGSQPQHF. In nucleotides, the CDR3 is TGTGCCTGGACAGGGGGTGGTAGTCAGCCCCAGCATTTT.

In this sample, this clone turned up many times. V usage is TRBV6-2 or TRBV6-3 and J usage is TRBJ1-2; 8 nucleotides agree with TRBD1. The V gene's germline CDR1 is MNHEY and CDR2 SVGEGT. The CDR3 totals 12 residues. Trimming took 5 bases from V and 7 from J; bases not matched to a gene: 3. DNA for the CDR3: TGTGCCAGCAGTGCCACAGGGGGTGGCTACACCTTC. This gives the protein CASSATGGGYTF.

The rearrangement links TRBV27 to TRBJ2-7; 10 bases are shared with TRBD2. V was clipped by 3 bases and J by 0 bases; unmatched bases: 8. Germline assignment: CDR1 MNHEY and CDR2 SMNVEV (reference sequence). The CDR3 is 17 residues long. The CDR3 loop is CASSFMVLAGTSYEQYF. CDR3 coding DNA: TGTGCCAGCAGTTTTATGGTACTAGCGGGGACCTCCTACGAGCAGTACTTC.

A note on this clone: The junction does not match germline at one end; this may be a read error. The gene calls are TRBV2 and TRBJ2-3; 10 positions match TRBD2. The CDR3 extends over 14 amino acids. Germline V lookup: CDR1 SNHLY, CDR2 FYNNEI. The CDR3 DNA sequence: TGTGCCAGCAGAGAAGCGGGGGGGCCGGATACGCAGTATTTT. Encoded protein: CASREAGGPDTQYF.

This chain connects TRBV5-6 to TRBJ2-7; D perhaps matches TRBD1 (5 bases). Germline V gives CDR1 SGHDT, CDR2 YYEEEE. V lost 6 bases to trimming and J lost 1 base, with 11 bases between them. This CDR3 is built from 13 residues. The DNA for the CDR3 is TGTGCCAGCACATATGACAGTTCCTACGAGCAGTACTTC. It specifies CASTYDSSYEQYF. The full variable domain, with the rest looked up from reference TRBV5-6 and TRBJ2-7, is DAGVTQSPTHLIKTRGQQVTLRCSPKSGHDTVSWYQQALGQGPQFIFQYYEEEERQRGNFPDRFSGHQFPNYSSELNVNALLLGDSALYLCASTYDSSYEQYFGPGTRLTVT.

The V gene is TRBV30, the J gene TRBJ1-2; D remains ambiguous. Trimming left V 5 bases short and J 4 bases short, with 17 bases between. This CDR3 comprises 14 residues. Germline-derived CDR1 and CDR2 are GTSNPN and SVGIG (reference sequence). The CDR3 DNA sequence: TGTGCCTGGGCCCGACCCCGGGAGACCTATGGCTACACCTTC. Amino acids: CAWARPRETYGYTF.

The V gene is TRBV11-2, the J gene TRBJ2-3, with no clear D. The V end lost 4 bases, the J end lost 2 bases, and 4 bases lay between the germline ends. The germline CDR1 and CDR2 sequences are SGHAT and FQNNGV. This CDR3 is built from 12 residues. The CDR3 protein is CASSSYTDTQYF. In DNA form, the CDR3 reads TGTGCCAGCAGCTCGTACACAGATACGCAGTATTTT.

The rearrangement links TRBV7-6 to TRBJ2-1; tentatively, D is TRBD1 (5 bases). CDR3 length: 12 residues. In germline, CDR1 is SGHVS, CDR2 FNYEAQ. The V end lost 0 bases, the J end lost 10 bases, and 7 bases lay between the germline ends. CDR3 sequence: CASSLAPGEQFF. For the CDR3, the DNA is TGTGCCAGCAGCTTAGCCCCAGGGGAGCAGTTCTTC.

The chain carries TRBV5-4 and TRBJ2-2; 8 bases map to TRBD1. Trimming at V came to 4 bases and at J to 7 bases, leaving 9 bases not matched to a gene. The CDR3 has 15 residues. Germline V gene lookup returns CDR1 SGHNT and CDR2 YYREEE (reference sequence). Written as DNA, the CDR3 is TGTGCCAGCAGCGCACCGCCAGGGGGCCACGGGGAGCTGTTTTTT. Its translation is CASSAPPGGHGELFF.